Below are 27 T cell receptor beta chains sequenced from a single sample in a study of cytomegalovirus exposure and HLA in healthy donors. PCR employed 60 Vbeta and 13 Jbeta primers. Generated by immunoSEQ multiplex PCR, the TCRdb table keeps only in-frame clones and is missing some. The sample shows 95,000 to 110,000 clones, 70% to 80% of them seen only once. The sample taken for sequencing was PBMCs. The receptors come from a man younger than 35 in good health and CMV-seronegative.

The chain uses TRBV7-8 and TRBJ1-4; 7 bases are a match to TRBD1. The J segment lost 8 bases and the V segment lost 4 bases, leaving 7 bases of the junction unmatched. The CDR3 is made up of 14 amino acids. Germline CDR1 reads SGHVS; CDR2 reads FQNEAQ. CDR3 sequence: CASSSTGFGEKLFF. CDR3 bases: TGTGCCAGCAGCTCGACAGGGTTTGGCGAAAAACTGTTTTTT.

This clone has only a few counts. The chain has TRBV6-5 and TRBJ2-7; D unclear. Germline CDR1 and CDR2: MNHEY and SVGAGI. Trimming shortened V by 6 bases and J by 0 bases, and 15 bases separated the two germline ends. This CDR3 contains 15 residues. The DNA for the CDR3 is TGTGCCAGCAGGCTCAATATACAGAGCTCCTACGAGCAGTACTTC. It yields the protein CASRLNIQSSYEQYF.

The chain is built from TRBV9 and TRBJ2-5; D unclear. CDR1 SGDLS and CDR2 YYNGEE come from the germline V gene. V was pared by 0 bases and J by 4 bases, with 4 bases between. This CDR3 has 12 residues. CDR3 DNA sequence: TGTGCCAGCAGCGTAGCTCCAGAGACCCAGTACTTC. Amino acid sequence: CASSVAPETQYF.

The rearrangement uses TRBV2 and TRBJ2-7, with 8 bases matching TRBD1. The trim removed 5 bases at V and 6 bases at J, leaving 12 bases unmatched. Germline V CDR1 and CDR2: SNHLY, FYNNEI. The CDR3 extends over 15 amino acids. The CDR3 sequence: CASSLQGARFGEQYF. As DNA, the CDR3 is TGTGCCAGCAGTCTCCAGGGGGCGAGGTTTGGCGAGCAGTACTTC.

This clone appeared a few times. The chain has TRBV27 and TRBJ2-3; possible D gene TRBD2, 6 bases. The CDR3 extends over 14 amino acids. The germline CDR1 and CDR2 sequences are MNHEY and SMNVEV (reference sequence). V was pared by 5 bases and J by 6 bases, with 15 bases between. The CDR3 nucleotides are TGTGCCAGCAGTCCCCACGCTAGCGCGGATACGCAGTATTTT. It is translated as CASSPHASADTQYF.

V and J are TRBV4-3 and TRBJ2-5; D is possibly TRBD2 (5 bases). CDR1 is LGHNA and CDR2 is YSLEER in the germline V gene. The ends were cut back, 0 bases at V and 9 bases at J, with 23 bases in the middle. The CDR3 covers 17 residues. CDR3 nucleotide sequence: TGCGCCAGCAGCCAAGATCTGGTAAATCGAGGGCAGGAGGCCCAGTACTTC. Amino acids: CASSQDLVNRGQEAQYF.

This clone is a singleton in its sample. This rearrangement joins TRBV4-2 to TRBJ1-2; 9 bases map to TRBD1. This CDR3 has 14 amino acids. Looked up from germline, CDR1 is LGHNA and CDR2 is YNFKEQ. J gave up 4 bases and V 4 bases, and 4 bases lay outside the gene matches. The CDR3 region has the DNA TGTGCCAGCAGCCCAACAGGGGGCAGCTATGGCTACACCTTC. Its protein product is CASSPTGGSYGYTF.

This clone was seen a single time. This rearrangement joins TRBV29-1 to TRBJ1-1, with 8 bases fitting TRBD1. The J segment lost 10 bases and the V segment lost 6 bases, leaving 7 bases of the junction unmatched. The germline V gene encodes CDR1 SQVTM and CDR2 ANQGSEA. The CDR3 extends over 11 amino acids. DNA of the CDR3: TGCAGCGTCGCCAGGACAGGGACAGCTTTCTTT. This codes for CSVARTGTAFF.

The J gene is TRBJ2-7, the V gene TRBV5-4, with 7 positions matching TRBD2. The germline gives CDR1 SGHNT, CDR2 YYREEE (reference sequence). After removal of 4 bases from V and 3 bases from J, the junction contained 7 bases not matched to a gene. CDR3 size: 14 residues. The CDR3 coding sequence is TGTGCCAGCAGCCCAAACTCGGGGGGCTACGAGCAGTACTTC. Residues: CASSPNSGGYEQYF.

This chain connects TRBV7-2 to TRBJ2-4; possible D gene TRBD1, 6 bases. This CDR3 spans 16 amino acids. The V end was cut by 5 bases, the J end by 1 base, with 15 bases between. Germline loops: CDR1 SGHTA, CDR2 FQGNSA. The CDR3 spells CASSMTGPGAKNIQYF. In DNA form, the CDR3 reads TGTGCCAGCAGCATGACAGGCCCTGGGGCCAAAAACATTCAGTACTTC. Looking up the rest from reference TRBV7-2 and TRBJ2-4 gives the full variable domain: GAGVSQSPSNKVTEKGKDVELRCDPISGHTALYWYRQSLGQGLEFLIYFQGNSAPDKSGLPSDRFSAERTGGSVSTLTIQRTQQEDSAVYLCASSMTGPGAKNIQYFGAGTRLSVL.

The chain recombines TRBV5-4 with TRBJ2-3; 11 bases map to TRBD2. The J segment lost 7 bases and the V segment lost 0 bases, leaving 4 bases of the junction unmatched. Germline V gives CDR1 SGHNT, CDR2 YYREEE (reference sequence). There are 15 residues in the CDR3. CDR3 DNA sequence: TGTGCCAGCAGCTTGGGGCTAGCGGGGGGAAATACGCAGTATTTT. This sequence encodes CASSLGLAGGNTQYF.

The chain carries TRBV5-8 and TRBJ2-5; D unclear. V gave up 4 bases and J gave up 0 bases, with 10 bases separating them. This CDR3 is built from 14 residues. Per germline, CDR1 SGHTS and CDR2 YDEGEE. CDR3 residues: CASSVARYQETQYF. The CDR3 DNA follows: TGTGCCAGCAGCGTGGCCCGGTACCAAGAGACCCAGTACTTC.

The CDR3 coding sequence is TGCGCCAGCAGCCAAGAGGAGGTAAGCGCTACCTACGAGCAGTACTTC. It codes for CASSQEEVSATYEQYF. This chain joins TRBV4-1 and TRBJ2-7, with D perhaps matching TRBD2 (5 bases). V was cut by 0 bases and J by 2 bases, with 14 bases left in between. The CDR3 is made up of 16 amino acids. Germline CDR1 reads MGHRA; CDR2 reads YSYEKL.

The chain couples TRBV7-9 to TRBJ2-7, with 10 bases aligning to TRBD1. With 5 bases clipped from V and 3 bases from J, the junction kept 7 bases outside the gene matches. Germline CDR1 reads SEHNR; CDR2 reads FQNEAQ (reference sequence). The CDR3 covers 15 residues. The CDR3 DNA sequence: TGTGCCAGCAGCCTCGACAGGGGGCGAGTCTACGAGCAGTACTTC. Protein sequence: CASSLDRGRVYEQYF. The whole variable domain, remainder taken from reference TRBV7-9 and TRBJ2-7, is DTGVSQNPRHKITKRGQNVTFRCDPISEHNRLYWYRQTLGQGPEFLTYFQNEAQLEKSRLLSDRFSAERPKGSFSTLEIQRTEQGDSAMYLCASSLDRGRVYEQYFGPGTRLTVT.

This clone came up a few times. V gene TRBV2 combines with J gene TRBJ1-1, with unresolved D. Germline V gene lookup returns CDR1 SNHLY and CDR2 FYNNEI. The CDR3 covers 14 residues. V lost 7 bases to trimming and J lost 1 base, with 13 bases between them. The CDR3 protein is CASTTGRGNTEAFF. As DNA, the CDR3 is TGTGCCAGCACCACGGGGAGAGGGAACACTGAAGCTTTCTTT.

This sequence joins TRBV5-1 and TRBJ1-4, with 7 bases fitting TRBD1. Trimming cost V 0 bases and J 4 bases; bases outside gene matches: 6. Per germline, CDR1 SGHRS and CDR2 YFSETQ. The CDR3 loop spans 16 amino acids. CDR3 loop: CASSLERQGNNEKLFF. The CDR3 DNA follows: TGCGCCAGCAGCTTGGAGAGACAGGGCAATAATGAAAAACTGTTTTTT.

Regarding this clone: A read error may account for a junction end that differs from germline. The chain has TRBV7-7 and TRBJ1-1, with D hard to call. The CDR3 loop spans 14 amino acids. Germline CDR1 is SSHAT and CDR2 is FNYEAQ (reference sequence). CDR3 bases: TGTGCTAGCAGCCCCGGCGTTGGAGGCACTGAAGCTTTCTTT. Encoded protein: CASSPGVGGTEAFF.

This clone came up a few times. V and J are TRBV10-1 and TRBJ1-1, with 7 bases identical to TRBD1. The V segment lost 7 bases and the J segment 0 bases; nucleotides outside the gene matches: 2. There are 13 residues in the CDR3. CDR1 and CDR2 (germline): WNHNN, SYGVQD (reference sequence). CDR3 protein: CASKQGLNTEAFF. For the CDR3, the DNA is TGCGCCAGCAAACAGGGGTTGAACACTGAAGCTTTCTTT.

This clone occurred a few times. The J gene is TRBJ2-1, the V gene TRBV6-6; 7 nucleotides line up with TRBD2. Trimming at V came to 9 bases and at J to 8 bases, leaving 7 bases not matched to a gene. This CDR3 spans 12 amino acids. Germline V gene sequence: CDR1 MNHNY, CDR2 SVGAGI (reference sequence). CDR3 nucleotides: TGTGCCAGTGGGGGGGTGAGGCATGAGCAGTTCTTC. Translation gives CASGGVRHEQFF.

The chain has TRBV14 and TRBJ1-2; D perhaps matches TRBD1 (6 bases). Deletions cut 6 bases from V and 3 bases from J, with 14 bases between. Per the germline V gene, CDR1 is SGHDN and CDR2 is FVKESK. The CDR3 is made up of 14 amino acids. CDR3: CASSLDRYHYGYTF. The CDR3 coding sequence is TGTGCCAGCAGTCTCGACAGGTACCACTATGGCTACACCTTC.

The CDR3 coding sequence is TGCAGCGTTGCGGAGAACTATGGCTACACCTTC. Translation gives CSVAENYGYTF. The genes are TRBV29-1 and TRBJ1-2; D gene uncertain. The ends were cut back, 4 bases at V and 2 bases at J, with 5 bases in the middle. The germline V gene encodes CDR1 SQVTM and CDR2 ANQGSEA. CDR3 length: 11 amino acids.

The J gene is TRBJ2-7, the V gene TRBV6-5; 8 bases are a match to TRBD2. Germline trimming cut 6 bases from V and 7 bases from J; bases unmatched to any gene: 2. Germline CDR1 and CDR2: MNHEY and SVGAGI. CDR3 size: 11 residues. The chain's CDR3 is CASSRGGEQYF. CDR3 coding DNA: TGTGCCAGCAGCCGGGGGGGGGAGCAGTACTTC.

This chain links TRBV15 with TRBJ1-5; D is unresolved. V was trimmed by 0 bases and J by 3 bases, leaving 12 bases between them. Germline CDR1 and CDR2: LNHNV and YYDKDF (reference sequence). This CDR3 has 16 amino acids. In DNA, the CDR3 is TGTGCCACCAGCAGAGATTTAAGAGGCGACAATCAGCCCCAGCATTTT. Translated: CATSRDLRGDNQPQHF. Complete variable domain (other parts from reference TRBV15 and TRBJ1-5): DAMVIQNPRYQVTQFGKPVTLSCSQTLNHNVMYWYQQKSSQAPKLLFHYYDKDFNNEADTPDNFQSRRPNTSFCFLDIRSPGLGDTAMYLCATSRDLRGDNQPQHFGDGTRLSIL.

This clone appeared a few times. The chain uses TRBV6-1 and TRBJ1-2; the D is unclear. Trimming took off 0 bases at V and 0 bases at J, with 8 bases between the two ends. The CDR3 is 15 residues long. CDR1 is MNHNS and CDR2 is SASEGT in the germline V gene. The CDR3 nucleotides read TGTGCCAGCAGTGAAGCGGCAGATGCTAACTATGGCTACACCTTC. This encodes CASSEAADANYGYTF.

This clone appeared once. The chain joins TRBV15 to TRBJ1-5; TRBD1 matches 7 bases. This CDR3 region has 17 residues. V shed 1 base, J shed 0 bases, and the junction held 6 bases outside the gene matches. Germline CDR1 LNHNV, CDR2 YYDKDF (reference sequence). The CDR3 reads CATSRVLGTASNQPQHF. The CDR3 DNA follows: TGTGCCACCAGCAGAGTCCTCGGGACAGCTAGCAATCAGCCCCAGCATTTT.

The J gene is TRBJ2-5, the V gene TRBV5-1; possibly TRBD1 for D (7 bases). The germline CDR1 and CDR2 sequences are SGHRS and YFSETQ. This CDR3 spans 14 amino acids. V was pared by 7 bases and J by 5 bases, with 18 bases between. DNA of the CDR3: TGCGCCAGCCGTCCTTCAGGGGGGCGGGAGACCCAGTACTTC. It encodes CASRPSGGRETQYF.

The rearrangement joins TRBV9 to TRBJ2-5; D gene ambiguous. This CDR3 has 16 residues. V was shortened by 0 bases and J by 5 bases, with 17 bases between the two germline ends. CDR1 and CDR2 (germline): SGDLS, YYNGEE. The DNA for the CDR3 is TGTGCCAGCAGCGTAGGACACCTTCCAGACCGGGAGACCCAGTACTTC. Protein: CASSVGHLPDRETQYF.